This T cell receptor (beta chain) was recorded in a study of CD8 T cells in ankylosing spondylitis. The study, taken as a whole, reports: In ankylosing spondylitis blood, a motif of eight highly homologous TCR beta variants appeared characteristic. Disease-associated clonotypes exhibited CD8+ identity and were relatively infrequent in peripheral blood.

This clonotype has only a few counts. Antigen: not known. Quantitative 5'-RACE with molecular barcodes produced the TCR beta libraries. TCRdb independently ran MiXCR on the 5' RACE reads; one entry per CDR3 protein. Found here are under 130,000 distinct CDR3 sequences, more than 20% of them singletons; the top ten hold around 12%. The germline CDR1 and CDR2 sequences are DFQATT and SNEGSKA (reference sequence). Trimming took off 5 bases at V and 12 bases at J, with 14 bases between the two ends. The CDR3 is 11 residues long. This clonotype was sampled from a male donor with ankylosing spondylitis. The sequenced sample was synovial fluid, either unsorted or a sorted T cell fraction (not recorded which). This chain joins TRBV20-1 and TRBJ1-5; weak D call: TRBD1 (5 bases). The CDR3 spells CSALFSGGQHF. The CDR3 nucleotides read TGCAGTGCTCTTTTTAGTGGGGGCCAGCATTTT.